These 29 T cell receptor beta chains originate from one sample sequenced in a study of CD8 T cell repertoires and HIV-1 epitope variants. The antigens for these receptors are not known. Generated by immunoSEQ multiplex PCR, the TCRdb table keeps only in-frame clones and is missing some. Of roughly 5,300 clones in the sample, roughly 60% were seen once. The specimen sequenced was cultured CD8+ T cells derived from PBMCs. These receptors were obtained from a male donor with HIV.

The CDR3 here is CASPVFEQFF. The CDR3 DNA follows: TGTGCCAGCCCTGTCTTTGAGCAGTTCTTC. The V gene is TRBV5-8, the J gene TRBJ2-1, with no clear D. V was shortened by 7 bases and J by 9 bases, with 8 bases between the two germline ends. The CDR3 spans 10 residues. The germline V gene has CDR1 SGHTS and CDR2 YDEGEE.

This clone was counted a single time. The rearrangement uses TRBV6-5 and TRBJ2-7; D is ambiguous. The CDR3 is 14 amino acids. Trimming cost V 3 bases and J 2 bases, with 11 bases left between them. Germline V CDR1 and CDR2: MNHEY, SVGAGI. CDR3 bases: TGTGCCAGCAGTTATTCCGGGCCCACCTACGAGCAGTACTTC. Encoded protein: CASSYSGPTYEQYF.

This sequence joins TRBV28 and TRBJ2-1; 16 nucleotides line up with TRBD2. J gave up 5 bases and V 6 bases, and 10 bases lay outside the gene matches. Germline loops: CDR1 MDHEN, CDR2 SYDVKM. The CDR3 is made up of 18 amino acids. CDR3 in amino acids: CASSRGLAGGQVDNEQFF. Written as DNA, the CDR3 is TGTGCCAGCAGCCGGGGACTAGCGGGAGGGCAGGTGGACAATGAGCAGTTCTTC.

The chain uses TRBV28 and TRBJ2-3; 8 nucleotides match TRBD2. Germline loops: CDR1 MDHEN, CDR2 SYDVKM. V was pared by 1 base and J by 4 bases, with 7 bases of the junction left unmatched. The CDR3 totals 16 residues. The CDR3 here is CASSLLPLAGPDTQYF. The CDR3 coding sequence is TGTGCCAGCAGTTTATTGCCTCTAGCGGGCCCAGATACGCAGTATTTT.

The genes are TRBV15 and TRBJ1-6; D remains ambiguous. Germline V gives CDR1 LNHNV, CDR2 YYDKDF (reference sequence). The CDR3 consists of 16 residues. The V end was cut by 2 bases, the J end by 5 bases, with 13 bases between. The CDR3 DNA sequence: TGTGCCACCAGCAGATTACCTCGACCAAATAATTCACCCCTCCACTTT. Its protein is CATSRLPRPNNSPLHF.

For the CDR3, the DNA is TGCACCAGCAGCCAAAGACTAGCGGGAGAAGGAGATACGCAGTATTTT. It yields the protein CTSSQRLAGEGDTQYF. The V call is TRBV1, the J call TRBJ2-3; the table gives TRBD2 as D, unverified against the DNA. TRBV1 is labeled a pseudogene. This CDR3 is built from 16 residues.

V is TRBV28 and J is TRBJ2-3, with TRBD2 matching over 10 bases. V trimming: 0 bases; J trimming: 0 bases; junction bases outside the gene matches: 6. CDR1 is MDHEN and CDR2 is SYDVKM in the germline V gene. The CDR3 covers 18 residues. The CDR3 spells CASSLWSGGAPSTDTQYF. The CDR3 DNA sequence: TGTGCCAGCAGTTTATGGAGCGGGGGGGCTCCTAGCACAGATACGCAGTATTTT.

The sample holds a few counts of this clone. The chain has TRBV6-1 and TRBJ2-1, with a possible D match to TRBD2 (5 bases). The germline V gene encodes CDR1 MNHNS and CDR2 SASEGT. The CDR3 totals 16 residues. The V end was cut by 3 bases, the J end by 5 bases, with 17 bases between. The CDR3, as DNA: TGTGCCAGCAGTGACTACCATCCTGCGGGTCACAATGAGCAGTTCTTC. This codes for CASSDYHPAGHNEQFF.

This clone has only one observation. The V gene is TRBV13, the J gene TRBJ2-1, with D tentatively TRBD1 or TRBD2 (6 bases each). Per germline, CDR1 PRHDT and CDR2 FYEKMQ (reference sequence). The CDR3 runs 15 residues. Trimming took off 1 base at V and 6 bases at J, with 13 bases between the two ends. CDR3 loop: CASSLDRDSGNEQFF. CDR3 nucleotides: TGTGCCAGCAGCTTAGACAGGGACTCGGGCAATGAGCAGTTCTTC.

The J gene is TRBJ2-1, the V gene TRBV9; possibly TRBD1 or TRBD2 for D (5 bases each). CDR1 and CDR2 (germline): SGDLS, YYNGEE. Trimming shortened V by 7 bases and J by 6 bases, and 5 bases separated the two germline ends. The CDR3 length is 10 residues. The CDR3 sequence is CASGGNEQFF. The CDR3, as DNA: TGTGCCAGCGGGGGCAATGAGCAGTTCTTC.

The rearrangement links TRBV30 to TRBJ1-1; D not certain. The CDR3 contains 13 residues. Germline CDR1 reads GTSNPN; CDR2 reads SVGIG (reference sequence). V lost 3 bases and J 4 bases, leaving 12 bases between the germline ends. The CDR3: CAWRGWASTEAFF. CDR3 nucleotide sequence: TGTGCCTGGAGGGGGTGGGCATCCACTGAAGCTTTCTTT.

This clone was found a few times. V and J are TRBV5-1 and TRBJ1-1, with TRBD1 as a possible D gene (5 bases). The germline V gene has CDR1 SGHRS and CDR2 YFSETQ. The ends were cut back, 4 bases at V and 5 bases at J, with 12 bases in the middle. The CDR3 is 13 residues long. The CDR3: CASSPLEGTEAFF. The CDR3 DNA follows: TGCGCCAGCAGCCCCTTGGAGGGGACTGAAGCTTTCTTT.

The chain couples TRBV6-1 to TRBJ1-1; weak D call: TRBD1 (5 bases). This CDR3 contains 13 residues. Germline assignment: CDR1 MNHNS and CDR2 SASEGT. V was shortened by 6 bases and J by 4 bases, with 12 bases between the two germline ends. In DNA, the CDR3 is TGTGCCAGCAGGTCGGGGGGAGTCACTGAAGCTTTCTTT. Its translation is CASRSGGVTEAFF.

This clone was seen only once. The J gene is TRBJ2-1, the V gene TRBV11-3; 10 bases agree with TRBD2. CDR3 length: 14 amino acids. The V segment lost 5 bases and the J segment 9 bases; nucleotides outside the gene matches: 7. CDR1 and CDR2 from the germline V gene are SGHNT and YENEEA. Here the CDR3 reads CASSTTSGIREQFF. As DNA, the CDR3 is TGTGCCAGCAGCACAACTAGCGGGATACGTGAGCAGTTCTTC.

The chain is built from TRBV19 and TRBJ2-7, with 10 bases identical to TRBD1. The germline V gene encodes CDR1 LNHDA and CDR2 SQIVND (reference sequence). This CDR3 has 14 amino acids. V trimming: 1 base; J trimming: 7 bases; junction bases outside the gene matches: 4. CDR3 DNA: TGTGCCAGTAGTATAGGGGGGACAGGGGATGAGCAGTACTTC. It codes for CASSIGGTGDEQYF.

J is TRBJ2-1 and V is TRBV28, with D uncertain. The germline V gene has CDR1 MDHEN and CDR2 SYDVKM. This CDR3 is 10 amino acids long. V was trimmed by 11 bases and J by 5 bases, leaving 7 bases between them. The CDR3 nucleotides are TGTGCCTCCGGAAACAATGAGCAGTTCTTC. It encodes CASGNNEQFF. The entire variable domain, with the rest obtained from reference TRBV28 and TRBJ2-1, is as follows: DVKVTQSSRYLVKRTGEKVFLECVQDMDHENMFWYRQDPGLGLRLIYFSYDVKMKEKGDIPEGYSVSREKKERFSLILESASTNQTSMYLCASGNNEQFFGPGTRLTVL.

In this sample, this clone turned up a few times. The chain employs TRBV5-6 and TRBJ1-2, with D unresolved. The V gene's germline CDR1 is SGHDT and CDR2 YYEEEE. V was trimmed by 0 bases and J by 4 bases, leaving 7 bases between them. The length of the CDR3 is 13 residues. The CDR3 loop is CASSLGELYGYTF. Written as DNA, the CDR3 is TGTGCCAGCAGCTTGGGGGAGCTCTATGGCTACACCTTC. The whole variable domain, remainder taken from reference TRBV5-6 and TRBJ1-2, is DAGVTQSPTHLIKTRGQQVTLRCSPKSGHDTVSWYQQALGQGPQFIFQYYEEEERQRGNFPDRFSGHQFPNYSSELNVNALLLGDSALYLCASSLGELYGYTFGSGTRLTVV.

The V and J genes are TRBV29-1 and TRBJ2-3; no firm D call. This CDR3 spans 13 amino acids. The V end lost 2 bases, the J end lost 4 bases, and 10 bases lay between the germline ends. Germline CDR1 is SQVTM and CDR2 is ANQGSEA. This CDR3 reads CSVERGVSDTQYF. CDR3 nucleotides: TGCAGCGTTGAACGTGGGGTTTCAGATACGCAGTATTTT.

This clone was observed a handful of times. DNA of the CDR3: TGTGCCAGCAGCTTACAGGGGGCCTACGAGCAGTACTTC. This codes for CASSLQGAYEQYF. V is TRBV11-1 and J is TRBJ2-7, with TRBD1 matching over 7 bases. The J segment lost 2 bases and the V segment lost 2 bases, leaving 0 bases of the junction unmatched. The CDR3 totals 13 residues. Germline loops: CDR1 SGHAT, CDR2 FQDESV (reference sequence).

V usage is TRBV28 and J usage is TRBJ2-2; 9 nucleotides line up with TRBD1. J gave up 6 bases and V 5 bases, and 7 bases lay outside the gene matches. This CDR3 comprises 15 residues. Germline V lookup: CDR1 MDHEN, CDR2 SYDVKM. The DNA for the CDR3 is TGTGCCAGCAGTCGGCTGGGACAGGGTGCCGGGGAGCTGTTTTTT. It encodes CASSRLGQGAGELFF.

The chain joins TRBV27 to TRBJ2-7; D assignment may be TRBD1 or TRBD2 (5 bases each). Between the trimmed V and J ends, which lost 0 bases and 2 bases, there was a span of 14 bases. This CDR3 is 16 amino acids long. CDR1 is MNHEY and CDR2 is SMNVEV in the germline V gene (reference sequence). This CDR3 is CASSLSMGELTYEQYF. CDR3 coding DNA: TGTGCCAGCAGTTTATCGATGGGGGAGTTAACCTACGAGCAGTACTTC.

This chain connects TRBV7-8 to TRBJ2-3; D possibly corresponds to TRBD1 (6 bases). The V gene's germline CDR1 is SGHVS and CDR2 FQNEAQ. V lost 5 bases, J lost 3 bases, and 18 bases lay in between. This CDR3 region has 16 residues. CDR3 region: CASSLGTLPGTDTQYF. The CDR3 DNA reads TGTGCCAGCAGCCTAGGGACACTCCCGGGGACAGATACGCAGTATTTT.

The V call is TRBV4-1, the J call TRBJ1-5; no definite D call. The germline gives CDR1 MGHRA, CDR2 YSYEKL. This CDR3 is 13 amino acids long. V dropped 1 base and J dropped 7 bases, with 8 bases sitting between them. CDR3: CASSQGGGQPQHF. CDR3 nucleotides: TGCGCCAGCAGCCAAGGGGGTGGCCAGCCCCAGCATTTT.

This clone was picked up a small number of times. The rearrangement links TRBV7-6 to TRBJ1-2; D not certain. The CDR3 sequence is 13 residues long. V lost 1 base, J lost 2 bases, and 5 bases lay in between. Looked up from germline, CDR1 is SGHVS and CDR2 is FNYEAQ. The DNA for the CDR3 is TGTGCCAGCAGCTTAGATGGGAACTATGGCTACACCTTC. This sequence encodes CASSLDGNYGYTF.

The genes are TRBV9 and TRBJ2-7; no clear D. Germline V gives CDR1 SGDLS, CDR2 YYNGEE. Between the trimmed V and J ends, which lost 4 bases and 3 bases, there was a span of 11 bases. The length of the CDR3 is 13 residues. CDR3 sequence (DNA): TGTGCCAGCAGCACGGAAGGTGGCTACGAGCAGTACTTC. It specifies CASSTEGGYEQYF.

The genes are TRBV27 and TRBJ2-7; D remains ambiguous. Germline V gene lookup returns CDR1 MNHEY and CDR2 SMNVEV (reference sequence). CDR3 length: 12 residues. V shed 6 bases and J shed 0 bases, with 6 bases lying between them. The CDR3 nucleotides read TGTGCCAGCAGGGGTAACTCCTACGAGCAGTACTTC. Translation gives CASRGNSYEQYF.

V is TRBV18 and J is TRBJ2-1; 7 bases agree with TRBD1. CDR3 length: 16 residues. With V trimmed by 4 bases and J by 8 bases, 14 bases remained unmatched. Germline V gene lookup returns CDR1 KGHSH and CDR2 LQKENI. CDR3 in amino acids: CASSLLQGLGHDEQFF. The CDR3, as DNA: TGTGCCAGCTCACTACTACAGGGGTTGGGGCACGATGAGCAGTTCTTC.

The J gene is TRBJ1-3, the V gene TRBV10-3, with a tentative D call TRBD1 (5 bases). The germline V and J ends were trimmed by 2 bases and 2 bases, with 16 bases remaining between them. Germline V gene sequence: CDR1 ENHRY, CDR2 SYGVKD. The CDR3 is made up of 17 amino acids. CDR3 sequence (DNA): TGTGCCATCAGTGAGCCGGCAGGGATGACTCCTGGAAACACCATATATTTT. Its protein product is CAISEPAGMTPGNTIYF.

By sample fraction, this clone is medium-sized. The V gene is TRBV28, the J gene TRBJ1-1, with D unresolved. CDR3 length equals 13 residues. The germline V gene has CDR1 MDHEN and CDR2 SYDVKM. The V end lost 1 base, the J end lost 8 bases, and 11 bases lay between the germline ends. CDR3 loop: CASSLLGSGEAFF. The CDR3 nucleotides read TGTGCCAGCAGTTTATTGGGCTCGGGGGAAGCTTTCTTT.